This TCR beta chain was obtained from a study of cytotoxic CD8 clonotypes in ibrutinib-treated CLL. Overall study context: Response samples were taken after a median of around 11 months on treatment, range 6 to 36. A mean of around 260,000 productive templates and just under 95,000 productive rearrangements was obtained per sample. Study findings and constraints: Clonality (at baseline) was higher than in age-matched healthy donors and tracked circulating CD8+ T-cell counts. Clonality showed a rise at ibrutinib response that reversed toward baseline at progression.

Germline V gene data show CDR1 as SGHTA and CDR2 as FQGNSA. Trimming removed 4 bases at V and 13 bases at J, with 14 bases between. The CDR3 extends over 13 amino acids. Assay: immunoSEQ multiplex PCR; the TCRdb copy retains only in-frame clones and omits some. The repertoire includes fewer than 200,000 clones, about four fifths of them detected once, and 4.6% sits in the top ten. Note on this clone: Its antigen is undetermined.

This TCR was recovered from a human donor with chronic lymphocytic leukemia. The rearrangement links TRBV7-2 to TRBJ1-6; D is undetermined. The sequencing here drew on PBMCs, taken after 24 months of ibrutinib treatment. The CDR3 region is CASSSWQRNPLHF. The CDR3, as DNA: TGTGCCAGCAGCTCCTGGCAGAGGAACCCCCTCCACTTT.